The next 27 T cell receptor beta chains were all read from a single sample in a study of cytomegalovirus exposure and HLA in healthy donors (dated by TCRdb to 2017 to 2019). The method was the immunoSEQ multiplex PCR assay. For the multiplex PCR, a mixture combining 60 forward primers for TCR Vbeta segments and 13 reverse primers for TCR Jbeta segments was used. TCRdb carries this immuneACCESS record with in-frame sequences only. Its versions omit some clonotypes, under half of them owing to an unresolved V gene in the studies checked, with the rest unexplained. In this sample the table shows fewer than 130,000 clones, around 80% of which occur a single time. The ten biggest clones cover 3% to 4% of the sample. The sequenced material came from PBMCs. These receptors were obtained from a woman in her thirties or forties in good health and CMV-seronegative.

This clone is a singleton in its sample. The rearrangement joins TRBV7-2 to TRBJ1-6; no definite D call. V lost 1 base and J 10 bases, leaving 11 bases between the germline ends. Germline V gene sequence: CDR1 SGHTA, CDR2 FQGNSA. The CDR3 length is 14 residues. The CDR3 sequence: CASSLEAVGSPLHF. In DNA, the CDR3 is TGTGCCAGCAGCTTAGAGGCGGTCGGGTCACCCCTCCACTTT.

The V and J genes are TRBV5-5 and TRBJ2-5; D gene unclear. The J call may be in error: the DNA end matches TRBJ2-7 better. CDR3 length: 11 amino acids. The germline gives CDR1 SGHKS, CDR2 YYEKEE (reference sequence). The CDR3 here is CASSFFYEQYF. As DNA, the CDR3 is TGTGCCAGCAGCTTTTTCTACGAGCAGTACTTC.

V usage is TRBV7-9 and J usage is TRBJ2-7; 7 bases are shared with TRBD2. The CDR3 is 13 residues long. Germline CDR1 SEHNR, CDR2 FQNEAQ (reference sequence). Trimming at V came to 6 bases and at J to 2 bases, leaving 4 bases not matched to a gene. CDR3 bases: TGTGCCAGCAGGGCGGCGGGGGCCTACGAGCAGTACTTC. Translation: CASRAAGAYEQYF.

This chain's CDR3 is CASSSGRVAGSTDTQYF. DNA for the CDR3: TGTGCCAGCAGCTCAGGGCGGGTAGCGGGCAGCACAGATACGCAGTATTTT. The chain carries TRBV11-2 and TRBJ2-3, with 7 bases identical to TRBD2. Germline V gene sequence: CDR1 SGHAT, CDR2 FQNNGV. The CDR3 runs 17 residues. After removal of 4 bases from V and 0 bases from J, the junction contained 10 bases not matched to a gene.

J is TRBJ2-3 and V is TRBV6-1; 9 nucleotides agree with TRBD2. V lost 6 bases to trimming and J lost 4 bases; unmatched junction nucleotides: 5. Germline V gene lookup returns CDR1 MNHNS and CDR2 SASEGT. This CDR3 is built from 14 residues. This CDR3 is CASRVAGEADTQYF. The CDR3 bases are TGTGCCAGCAGAGTAGCGGGAGAGGCAGATACGCAGTATTTT.

V is TRBV5-4 and J is TRBJ2-7; 7 bases fit TRBD1. The germline gives CDR1 SGHNT, CDR2 YYREEE (reference sequence). Trimming took 2 bases from V and 2 from J; bases not matched to a gene: 7. The CDR3 spans 15 residues. The CDR3 region is CASSLGTVRAYEQYF. Here the CDR3 DNA reads TGTGCCAGCAGCTTAGGGACAGTCCGGGCCTACGAGCAGTACTTC.

The gene calls are TRBV18 and TRBJ2-6; tentatively, D is TRBD1 (5 bases). The CDR3 consists of 19 residues. The germline V gene has CDR1 KGHSH and CDR2 LQKENI. The V end lost 0 bases, the J end lost 2 bases, and 17 bases lay between the germline ends. This CDR3 is CASSPPLGRAAAGANVLTF. For the CDR3, the DNA is TGTGCCAGCTCACCACCGCTCGGCAGGGCTGCCGCTGGGGCCAACGTCCTGACTTTC.

This clone has only a few counts. The chain carries TRBV7-2 and TRBJ2-7; D not certain. V was cut by 0 bases and J by 11 bases, with 14 bases left in between. From germline, CDR1 is SGHTA and CDR2 FQGNSA. The CDR3 has 13 amino acids. The CDR3 DNA follows: TGTGCCAGCAGCTTAGCCGAGGTGGGTAAGGAGTACTTC. It codes for CASSLAEVGKEYF. Together with reference TRBV7-2 and TRBJ2-7, the CDR3 gives the full variable domain: GAGVSQSPSNKVTEKGKDVELRCDPISGHTALYWYRQSLGQGLEFLIYFQGNSAPDKSGLPSDRFSAERTGGSVSTLTIQRTQQEDSAVYLCASSLAEVGKEYFGPGTRLTVT.

Comment on this clone: Germline is not matched at one junction end, which may reflect a read error. The V and J genes are TRBV7-9 and TRBJ2-7, with TRBD2 matching over 9 bases. This CDR3 comprises 15 residues. In germline, CDR1 is SEHNR, CDR2 FQNEAQ (reference sequence). CDR3: CSSSDLAGVSYEQYF. In DNA, the CDR3 is TGTTCCAGCAGCGATTTAGCGGGGGTTTCCTACGAGCAGTACTTC.

The chain carries TRBV25-1 and TRBJ1-5; D unclear. Trimming stripped 6 bases from V and 0 bases from J, with 12 bases between. The CDR3 has 15 amino acids. The germline gives CDR1 MGHDK, CDR2 SYGVNS. Here the CDR3 DNA reads TGTGCCAGCAGCCCCGGAGGGTATAGCAATCAGCCCCAGCATTTT. This sequence encodes CASSPGGYSNQPQHF.

Notes on this clone: The same CDR3 arises from other DNA sequences in this sample as well. The chain links TRBV5-1 to TRBJ1-1; D gene ambiguous. V was trimmed by 0 bases and J by 1 base, leaving 7 bases between them. Germline V CDR1 and CDR2: SGHRS, YFSETQ. The CDR3 is 14 amino acids. The CDR3 region is CASSLVGGNTEAFF. CDR3 coding DNA: TGCGCCAGCAGCTTGGTAGGAGGGAACACTGAAGCTTTCTTT.

The chain couples TRBV5-4 to TRBJ1-4; D gene uncertain. The CDR3 spans 15 residues. V was trimmed by 4 bases and J by 0 bases, leaving 10 bases between them. CDR1 SGHNT and CDR2 YYREEE come from the germline V gene (reference sequence). CDR3 in DNA: TGTGCCAGCAGCCCCGGGTCGGCAACTAATGAAAAACTGTTTTTT. Its translation: CASSPGSATNEKLFF.

This chain connects TRBV5-4 to TRBJ2-1; TRBD2 aligns across 8 bases. The CDR3 is made up of 17 amino acids. CDR1 is SGHNT, CDR2 YYREEE, per germline (reference sequence). Trimming at V came to 4 bases and at J to 1 base, leaving 10 bases not matched to a gene. The CDR3 DNA reads TGTGCCAGCAGCCGCACCGGGACTAGAGGGTCCTACAATGAGCAGTTCTTC. It encodes CASSRTGTRGSYNEQFF.

The gene calls are TRBV28 and TRBJ1-5, with a tentative D call TRBD1 (6 bases). This CDR3 has 16 amino acids. V was clipped by 7 bases and J by 1 base, with 17 bases between them. CDR1 and CDR2 from the germline V gene are MDHEN and SYDVKM. The DNA of the CDR3 is TGTGCCAGCAACTCAAAACCCACAGGGAGCAATCAGCCCCAGCATTTT. Amino acids: CASNSKPTGSNQPQHF.

V gene TRBV4-3 combines with J gene TRBJ1-1; TRBD1 is a possible D gene (6 bases). Germline loops: CDR1 LGHNA, CDR2 YSLEER. The CDR3 spans 16 residues. V gave up 0 bases and J gave up 5 bases, with 16 bases separating them. As DNA, the CDR3 is TGCGCCAGCAGCCAAGACCCCCAGGGGATGGGAACTGAAGCTTTCTTT. As protein: CASSQDPQGMGTEAFF.

The chain is built from TRBV27 and TRBJ2-1; D may be TRBD2 (6 bases). Germline CDR1 and CDR2: MNHEY and SMNVEV (reference sequence). CDR3 size: 14 residues. V shed 6 bases and J shed 6 bases, with 15 bases lying between them. In nucleotides, the CDR3 is TGTGCCAGCAGCTCATCGACGGGGGTCAATGAGCAGTTCTTC. The encoded protein is CASSSSTGVNEQFF.

This chain connects TRBV5-5 to TRBJ1-6; 7 bases map to TRBD1. In germline, CDR1 is SGHKS, CDR2 YYEKEE (reference sequence). Trimming took 4 bases from V and 0 from J; bases not matched to a gene: 7. CDR3 length equals 17 residues. The CDR3 coding sequence is TGTGCCAGCAGCCGGGACAGACTCAGCTCCTATAATTCACCCCTCCACTTT. It translates to CASSRDRLSSYNSPLHF.

J is TRBJ1-1 and V is TRBV5-4, with D possibly being TRBD1 (6 bases). This CDR3 region has 15 residues. The germline V gene has CDR1 SGHNT and CDR2 YYREEE (reference sequence). Trimming took off 1 base at V and 1 base at J, with 11 bases between the two ends. The CDR3 loop reads CASSLLGGRNTEAFF. CDR3 DNA sequence: TGTGCCAGCAGCTTGTTGGGGGGGCGGAACACTGAAGCTTTCTTT.

The chain is built from TRBV7-9 and TRBJ1-1; tentatively, D is TRBD1 (6 bases). V lost 2 bases and J lost 5, with 12 bases in between. The CDR3 consists of 14 residues. The germline V gene encodes CDR1 SEHNR and CDR2 FQNEAQ (reference sequence). CDR3 sequence: CASSLHRVGTEAFF. The CDR3 DNA reads as TGTGCCAGCAGCTTACACAGGGTGGGGACTGAAGCTTTCTTT.

The sample holds one count of this clone. The V and J genes are TRBV5-6 and TRBJ2-7; 10 bases align to TRBD2. Germline values: CDR1 SGHDT, CDR2 YYEEEE. The CDR3 contains 14 residues. V shed 0 bases, J shed 3 bases, and the junction held 0 bases outside the gene matches. The CDR3, as DNA: TGTGCCAGCAGCTTGGGGACTAGCGGCTACGAGCAGTACTTC. Protein product: CASSLGTSGYEQYF.

The count of this clone is one. V is TRBV27 and J is TRBJ1-2; 12 bases match TRBD1. Per germline, CDR1 MNHEY and CDR2 SMNVEV (reference sequence). V lost 6 bases and J lost 8; bases outside the gene matches: 10. The CDR3 consists of 15 residues. The DNA of the CDR3 is TGTGCCAGCAGCCCCAGGGACAGGGGGCGGAGAGGCTACACCTTC. It specifies CASSPRDRGRRGYTF.

The V gene is TRBV29-1, the J gene TRBJ1-4; tentative D call: TRBD1 (5 bases). This CDR3 comprises 11 residues. The V and J ends lost 5 bases and 11 bases respectively, with 12 bases between them. Per the germline V gene, CDR1 is SQVTM and CDR2 is ANQGSEA. The CDR3 nucleotides read TGCAGCGTTCTCTTCAAGGGGAAACTGTTTTTT. Translated: CSVLFKGKLFF.

This rearrangement joins TRBV6-6 to TRBJ2-3; TRBD2 is a possible D gene (6 bases). Germline CDR1 MNHNY, CDR2 SVGAGI (reference sequence). The V and J ends lost 0 bases and 5 bases respectively, with 9 bases between them. The CDR3 has 14 amino acids. CDR3 region: CASSYSEGLDTQYF. CDR3 nucleotides: TGTGCCAGCAGTTACTCGGAGGGCCTAGATACGCAGTATTTT.

The chain has TRBV9 and TRBJ2-3; TRBD2 matches 8 bases. The trim removed 0 bases at V and 3 bases at J, leaving 6 bases unmatched. CDR3 length: 16 amino acids. Germline assignment: CDR1 SGDLS and CDR2 YYNGEE. The CDR3 spells CASSVGPGGLTDTQYF. Here the CDR3 DNA reads TGTGCCAGCAGCGTAGGTCCGGGGGGGCTGACAGATACGCAGTATTTT.

The chain couples TRBV6-1 to TRBJ1-1; the D gene is possibly TRBD1 (5 bases). Deletions cut 7 bases from V and 8 bases from J, with 17 bases between. The CDR3 length is 13 residues. Germline lookup yields CDR1 MNHNS and CDR2 SASEGT. The CDR3 protein is CASMGPGRKEAFF. As DNA, the CDR3 is TGTGCCAGCATGGGACCCGGGAGAAAAGAAGCTTTCTTT.

The chain recombines TRBV7-2 with TRBJ1-2, with D hard to call. The germline V gene encodes CDR1 SGHTA and CDR2 FQGNSA. V was shortened by 2 bases and J by 2 bases, with 21 bases between the two germline ends. This CDR3 is built from 18 residues. The CDR3 bases are TGTGCCAGCAGCTTATATGGCGTCCAGGCCACTGCCAACTATGGCTACACCTTC. The encoded protein is CASSLYGVQATANYGYTF.

This clone was counted once. The rearrangement uses TRBV29-1 and TRBJ2-2; D may be TRBD1 (6 bases). CDR1 is SQVTM, CDR2 ANQGSEA, per germline. The V end was cut by 5 bases, the J end by 0 bases, with 10 bases between. This CDR3 is built from 14 residues. Written as DNA, the CDR3 is TGCAGCGTTAGGGGGTTTTCGAACACCGGGGAGCTGTTTTTT. Its protein product is CSVRGFSNTGELFF.